Described below is a single TCR beta chain sequence and its context. Antigen unknown. Library preparation (for TCRbeta) was performed with unique molecular identifiers. Each CDR3 protein is one row after TCRdb ran MiXCR on the PCR reads. The sample has some 840,000 distinct CDR3 sequences; roughly 15% are singletons. This sample is drawn from a study of T-cell reconstitution after alpha-beta-depleted transplantation in children. Whole-study findings and limits: Expanded clones from the graft, numbering several hundred, reportedly supplied alpha-beta T cells about two months after transplant. From newly produced T cells came most of the T-cell counts and diversity one year after transplant.

This CDR3 has 14 residues. V lost 6 bases to trimming and J lost 3 bases, with 15 bases between them. This TCR derives from a male patient younger than 18 who had a stem cell transplant for acute lymphoblastic leukemia, so the T cells may come from the graft donor. Sequencing was performed on PBMCs, mostly from graft donor cells, taken 360 days after TCRalphabeta/CD19-depleted stem cell transplant. This rearrangement joins TRBV12-3 or TRBV12-4 to TRBJ2-7; a weak D match, TRBD1 (6 bases). CDR3 coding DNA: TGTGCCAGCAGACGCCAACAGGGATACTACGAGCAGTACTTC. As protein: CASRRQQGYYEQYF.